Shown below are 15 T cell receptor beta chains from a single sample sequenced in a study of cytomegalovirus exposure and HLA in healthy donors. It was with 60 Vbeta and 13 Jbeta primers that the PCR ran. This table comes from immunoSEQ multiplex PCR, and its TCRdb copy is limited to in-frame clones, with some not included. The sample carries about 100,000 clones, roughly 80% recorded once. Sequences were obtained from PBMCs. The receptors stem from a male donor in good health and CMV-seropositive.

The chain uses TRBV19 and TRBJ2-5, with a weak D call TRBD1 (6 bases). CDR1 is LNHDA, CDR2 SQIVND, per germline (reference sequence). The V end was cut by 5 bases, the J end by 3 bases, with 19 bases between. The CDR3 loop spans 16 amino acids. Here the CDR3 DNA reads TGTGCCAGTAGTCCTTGGACAGCTGACCTAAAAGAGACCCAGTACTTC. This gives the protein CASSPWTADLKETQYF. Full variable domain (missing parts from reference TRBV19 and TRBJ2-5): DGGITQSPKYLFRKEGQNVTLSCEQNLNHDAMYWYRQDPGQGLRLIYYSQIVNDFQKGDIAEGYSVSREKKESFPLTVTSAQKNPTAFYLCASSPWTADLKETQYFGPGTRLLVL.

J is TRBJ2-1 and V is TRBV9, with 10 bases lining up with TRBD2. CDR1 and CDR2 (germline): SGDLS, YYNGEE. The CDR3 is made up of 16 amino acids. The J segment lost 12 bases and the V segment lost 1 base, leaving 13 bases of the junction unmatched. For the CDR3, the DNA is TGTGCCAGCAGCGTAAGTAGCGAACTAGCGGGATTGGGGCAGTTCTTC. This gives the protein CASSVSSELAGLGQFF.

This sequence joins TRBV6-5 and TRBJ2-7; 10 bases are a match to TRBD1. V lost 6 bases, J lost 3 bases, and 8 bases stayed unmatched. There are 15 residues in the CDR3. Germline V gene sequence: CDR1 MNHEY, CDR2 SVGAGI. CDR3 sequence reads: CASRPTGGNNYEQYF. CDR3 DNA sequence: TGTGCCAGCAGACCGACAGGGGGCAATAACTACGAGCAGTACTTC.

This chain connects TRBV9 to TRBJ2-5; 8 bases fit TRBD2. J was trimmed by 4 bases and V by 6 bases; bases with no gene match: 11. The CDR3 contains 15 residues. Germline V gene lookup returns CDR1 SGDLS and CDR2 YYNGEE. The CDR3 here is CASTHGGGGGETQYF. In DNA, the CDR3 is TGTGCCAGCACCCACGGGGGGGGAGGGGGAGAGACCCAGTACTTC.

The V and J genes are TRBV14 and TRBJ2-1, with TRBD2 matching 8 bases. The germline V gene has CDR1 SGHDN and CDR2 FVKESK. CDR3 size: 12 residues. V shed 0 bases, J shed 15 bases, and the junction held 4 bases outside the gene matches. As DNA, the CDR3 is TGTGCCAGCAGCCAAGATAAGAGCGGGAGGTTCTTC. Translated, it gives CASSQDKSGRFF.

The V gene is TRBV28, the J gene TRBJ2-4; 14 nucleotides agree with TRBD2. The CDR3 is 16 residues long. Germline CDR1 is MDHEN and CDR2 is SYDVKM. V gave up 2 bases and J gave up 8 bases; unmatched junction bases: 5. CDR3 region: CASSLGTSGSLYIQYF. The CDR3 DNA reads TGTGCCAGCAGTTTAGGGACTAGCGGGAGTTTGTACATTCAGTACTTC.

CDR3 sequence reads: CASIRQSQETQYF. The CDR3 nucleotides read TGTGCCAGCATTCGACAGTCACAAGAGACCCAGTACTTC. The chain has TRBV2 and TRBJ2-5, with D possibly being TRBD1 (5 bases). The CDR3 spans 13 residues. In germline, CDR1 is SNHLY, CDR2 FYNNEI. The V end lost 7 bases, the J end lost 2 bases, and 11 bases lay between the germline ends.

The V call is TRBV29-1, the J call TRBJ2-5; a weak D match, TRBD1 (6 bases). CDR3 length: 14 residues. Germline V gives CDR1 SQVTM, CDR2 ANQGSEA. With 3 bases removed from V and 4 bases from J, the gap between germline ends came to 15 bases. The CDR3 sequence: CSVEGTSRGETQYF. CDR3 in DNA: TGCAGCGTTGAGGGGACAAGCCGAGGAGAGACCCAGTACTTC.

Points on this clone: The same CDR3 is also encoded by other DNA sequences in this sample. The chain joins TRBV29-1 to TRBJ2-5; TRBD2 matches 13 bases. Germline V CDR1 and CDR2: SQVTM, ANQGSEA. The J segment lost 7 bases and the V segment lost 4 bases, leaving 12 bases of the junction unmatched. This CDR3 region has 16 residues. The CDR3 nucleotides read TGCAGCGTTGTAGCCGGGACTAGCGGGATAGGGGGGACCCAGTACTTC. Residues: CSVVAGTSGIGGTQYF.

The genes are TRBV4-2 and TRBJ2-3; D unclear. Germline values: CDR1 LGHNA, CDR2 YNFKEQ. V lost 3 bases to trimming and J lost 4 bases, with 5 bases between them. The CDR3 is 12 amino acids. In nucleotides, the CDR3 is TGTGCCAGCAGCCAGGGCCCAGATACGCAGTATTTT. This gives the protein CASSQGPDTQYF.

This clone has a single count. This sequence joins TRBV30 and TRBJ2-5; a possible D gene is TRBD1 (6 bases). The V end lost 6 bases, the J end lost 5 bases, and 13 bases lay between the germline ends. This CDR3 contains 12 residues. Looked up from germline, CDR1 is GTSNPN and CDR2 is SVGIG (reference sequence). DNA for the CDR3: TGTGCCTGCTTTAGGGGGACGGAGACCCAGTACTTC. Protein product: CACFRGTETQYF.

This rearrangement joins TRBV27 to TRBJ1-4; no reliable D call. CDR3 length: 15 amino acids. Deletions cut 3 bases from V and 8 bases from J, with 16 bases between. From germline, CDR1 is MNHEY and CDR2 SMNVEV (reference sequence). The CDR3 DNA sequence: TGTGCCAGCAGTTTGGAGGGTCAGGACTGGGAAAAACTGTTTTTT. It encodes CASSLEGQDWEKLFF.

This clone has only one observation. The genes are TRBV28 and TRBJ1-2, with D perhaps matching TRBD1 (6 bases). The CDR3 covers 16 residues. The germline gives CDR1 MDHEN, CDR2 SYDVKM. V lost 3 bases and J lost 4, with 18 bases in between. CDR3 nucleotides: TGTGCCAGCAGTTTTGCCCCACGACAGGCTAGCTATGGCTACACCTTC. Its translation is CASSFAPRQASYGYTF.

The rearrangement joins TRBV4-3 to TRBJ2-3; D is ambiguous. Between the trimmed V and J ends, which lost 4 bases and 8 bases, there was a span of 13 bases. This CDR3 region has 13 residues. Germline V lookup: CDR1 LGHNA, CDR2 YSLEER. CDR3 in amino acids: CASSPVPRGTQYF. DNA for the CDR3: TGCGCCAGCAGCCCCGTGCCCCGCGGTACGCAGTATTTT.

The rearrangement uses TRBV6-5 and TRBJ1-5; TRBD1 aligns across 7 bases. CDR1 MNHEY and CDR2 SVGAGI come from the germline V gene. Losses at the gene ends were 2 bases for V and 4 bases for J; bases not matched to a gene: 5. The CDR3 is 15 residues long. CDR3 sequence (DNA): TGTGCCAGCAGTTACACCCGGGACAGAAATCAGCCCCAGCATTTT. This sequence encodes CASSYTRDRNQPQHF.